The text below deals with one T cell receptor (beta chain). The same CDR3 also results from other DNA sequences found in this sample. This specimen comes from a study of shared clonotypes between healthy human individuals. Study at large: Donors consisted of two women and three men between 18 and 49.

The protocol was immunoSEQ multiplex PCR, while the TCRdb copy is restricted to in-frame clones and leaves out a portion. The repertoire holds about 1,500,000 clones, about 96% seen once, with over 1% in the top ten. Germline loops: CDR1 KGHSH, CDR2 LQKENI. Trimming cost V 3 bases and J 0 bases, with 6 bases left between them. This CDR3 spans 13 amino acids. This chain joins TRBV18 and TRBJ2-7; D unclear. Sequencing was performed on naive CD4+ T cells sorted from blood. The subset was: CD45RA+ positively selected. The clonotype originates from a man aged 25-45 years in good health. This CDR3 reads CASSPRNSYEQYF. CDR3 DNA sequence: TGTGCCAGCTCACCTCGCAACTCCTACGAGCAGTACTTC. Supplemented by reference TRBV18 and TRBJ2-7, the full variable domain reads NAGVMQNPRHLVRRRGQEARLRCSPMKGHSHVYWYRQLPEEGLKFMVYLQKENIIDESGMPKERFSAEFPKEGPSILRIQQVVRGDSAAYFCASSPRNSYEQYFGPGTRLTVT.